This TCR beta chain was recorded in a study of blood T cells in healthy people across ages. Study-wide results and limits: There were more naive CD4+ cells and higher diversity in long-lived donors than in aged donors.

V was cut by 3 bases and J by 6 bases, with 15 bases left in between. CDR1 SGHTA and CDR2 FQGNSA come from the germline V gene. This CDR3 region has 16 residues. This clonotype occurred a few times. Antigen: not known. With a J-beta primer mix and a sample-barcoded 5' primer, a second PCR ran 7 to 11 cycles. TCRdb analysed the 5' RACE reads with MiXCR anew, one entry per CDR3 protein. The table includes under 850,000 distinct CDR3 sequences, around 36% detected once. The sample comprised blood. The receptor was isolated from a man between 18 and 35 years old in good health. The chain links TRBV7-2 to TRBJ1-6, with D unresolved. The CDR3 bases are TGTGCCAGCAGCTTTCTTGGGCGCTCCGGTAATTCACCCCTCCACTTT. Residues: CASSFLGRSGNSPLHF.